Shown below are 2 T cell receptor beta chains from a single sample sequenced in a study of cytomegalovirus exposure and HLA in healthy donors. Use of 60 Vbeta and 13 Jbeta primers characterized the PCR. Sequenced by immunoSEQ multiplex PCR; TCRdb stores in-frame clones only, minus some. This table has some 110,000 clones, around 80% appearing once. Sequences were obtained from PBMCs. The receptor set was obtained from a man younger than 40 in good health and CMV-seropositive.

As for this clone: Germline is not matched at one junction end, which may reflect a read error. This chain connects TRBV9 to TRBJ1-2, with 8 bases lining up with TRBD1. Germline V gives CDR1 SGDLS, CDR2 YYNGEE. CDR3 length equals 14 residues. In nucleotides, the CDR3 is TGTGCCAGCAGCAAGGGACAGGCATACTATGGCTACCCCTTC. Protein: CASSKGQAYYGYPF.

The chain joins TRBV9 to TRBJ1-3; 7 bases map to TRBD1. V lost 2 bases to trimming and J lost 0 bases; unmatched junction nucleotides: 5. Germline V lookup: CDR1 SGDLS, CDR2 YYNGEE. The CDR3 has 16 residues. The CDR3 region has the DNA TGTGCCAGCAGCGTTGAGACAGGGAACTCTGGAAACACCATATATTTT. Its translation: CASSVETGNSGNTIYF. Full variable domain (remainder filled in from reference TRBV9 and TRBJ1-3): DSGVTQTPKHLITATGQRVTLRCSPRSGDLSVYWYQQSLDQGLQFLIQYYNGEERAKGNILERFSAQQFPDLHSELNLSSLELGDSALYFCASSVETGNSGNTIYFGEGSWLTVV.